The 20 T cell receptor beta chains below were found in one sample sequenced in a study of blood T cells in healthy people across ages. Through a sample-barcoded 5' primer and a J-beta primer mix, a second PCR was run for roughly 6 to 12 cycles. One entry per CDR3 protein results from TCRdb running MiXCR on the 5' RACE reads. The table lists 720,000 or so distinct CDR3 sequences, around 38% of them singletons. Sequencing was done on a sample of blood. Every receptor here comes from a man aged 80 or over in good health.

Remarks on this clonotype: The junction does not match germline at one end; this may be a read error. The rearrangement links TRBV14 to TRBJ1-6, with 7 bases identical to TRBD1. Germline CDR1 and CDR2: SGHDN and FVKESK. CDR3 length equals 14 residues. The DNA of the CDR3 is TGTGCCTGCAGCCGAGGGGGCTACAATTCACCCCTCCACTTT. Amino acids: CACSRGGYNSPLHF.

A note on this clonotype: At one end the junction does not follow the germline gene, possibly because of a read error. The J gene is TRBJ2-3, the V gene TRBV20-1, with 7 bases that match TRBD1. From germline, CDR1 is DFQATT and CDR2 SNEGSKA (reference sequence). The CDR3 consists of 14 residues. The CDR3 sequence is CSARLTGPTDTRYF. The CDR3 coding sequence is TGCAGTGCTAGATTGACAGGGCCCACAGATACGCGGTATTTT.

The V and J genes are TRBV4-1 and TRBJ2-1; D gene uncertain. The J call may be in error: the DNA end matches TRBJ2-7 better. The CDR3 runs 15 residues. Germline CDR1 reads MGHRA; CDR2 reads YSYEKL. CDR3 protein: CASSQDLGRSDEQYF. CDR3 DNA sequence: TGCGCCAGCAGCCAAGATCTAGGGCGGAGCGATGAGCAGTACTTC.

This clonotype came up a few times. The rearrangement uses TRBV9 and TRBJ2-3; 9 nucleotides match TRBD2. Trimming cost V 0 bases and J 4 bases; bases outside gene matches: 12. Germline V gene data show CDR1 as SGDLS and CDR2 as YYNGEE. The CDR3 length is 18 residues. CDR3 loop: CASSVAGSGRRLADTQYF. In DNA, the CDR3 is TGTGCCAGCAGCGTAGCTGGTAGCGGGAGACGGTTGGCAGATACGCAGTATTTT.

The rearrangement uses TRBV20-1 and TRBJ2-7; possibly TRBD2 for D (6 bases). Germline assignment: CDR1 DFQATT and CDR2 SNEGSKA (reference sequence). The CDR3 covers 12 residues. The CDR3 nucleotides are TGCCTTCCCGGAGGGGTCAGGGACGAGCAGTACTTC. Protein sequence: CLPGGVRDEQYF.

The chain combines TRBV29-1 with TRBJ2-1, with 8 bases identical to TRBD2. The DNA end lines up better with TRBJ2-7; the J call may be wrong. This CDR3 comprises 15 residues. Germline V gene lookup returns CDR1 SQVTM and CDR2 ANQGSEA. CDR3 sequence reads: CSVEGSGSIYNEQYF. The CDR3 nucleotides are TGCAGCGTTGAAGGGAGCGGGAGTATTTACAATGAGCAGTACTTC.

This clonotype was counted a single time. The V call is TRBV20-1, the J call TRBJ1-5; D not resolved. The germline CDR1 and CDR2 sequences are DFQATT and SNEGSKA (reference sequence). The CDR3 consists of 15 residues. The V gene lost 3 bases and the J gene lost 3 bases, with 15 bases spanning the gap. Here the CDR3 reads CSASGGSQLNQPQHF. CDR3 nucleotide sequence: TGCAGTGCTAGTGGCGGGTCTCAACTCAATCAGCCCCAGCATTTT.

The rearrangement joins TRBV18 to TRBJ2-5, with TRBD2 matching over 11 bases. TRBJ2-7 matches the DNA end more closely, so the J call is doubtful. Germline values: CDR1 KGHSH, CDR2 LQKENI. The CDR3 covers 14 residues. CDR3 amino acids: CASSPQTSGGEQYF. For the CDR3, the DNA is TGTGCCAGCTCACCGCAAACTAGCGGGGGCGAGCAGTACTTC.

Comments on this clonotype: A much larger clone differs from this one at a single base, so this may be a read error. The chain carries TRBV4-3 and TRBJ2-3; a weak D match, TRBD1 (5 bases). This CDR3 has 15 residues. The V end lost 2 bases, the J end lost 2 bases, and 11 bases lay between the germline ends. Germline lookup yields CDR1 LGHNA and CDR2 YSLEER. Here the CDR3 reads CASSQNRNPTDTQYF. Here the CDR3 DNA reads TGCGCCAGCAGCCAAAACAGGAACCCCACAGATACGCAGTATTTT.

J is TRBJ2-5 and V is TRBV5-1; 9 bases fit TRBD1. CDR1 and CDR2 from the germline V gene are SGHRS and YFSETQ. This CDR3 has 14 residues. Trimming took 6 bases from V and 5 from J; bases not matched to a gene: 8. This chain's CDR3 is CASNRTGDGETQYF. The CDR3 nucleotides are TGCGCCAGCAACAGGACAGGGGATGGGGAGACCCAGTACTTC.

The chain couples TRBV5-1 to TRBJ2-5, with TRBD2 matching over 10 bases. CDR1 and CDR2 from the germline V gene are SGHRS and YFSETQ. CDR3 size: 16 residues. V shed 3 bases and J 2 bases; nucleotides not matched to a gene: 7. The CDR3 spells CASSSSSGSLQETQYF. In nucleotides, the CDR3 is TGCGCCAGCAGCTCATCTAGCGGGAGTTTACAAGAGACCCAGTACTTC.

This clonotype was counted a few times. The V gene is TRBV28, the J gene TRBJ2-1; 7 positions agree with TRBD2. This CDR3 region has 17 residues. In germline, CDR1 is MDHEN, CDR2 SYDVKM. The V and J ends lost 6 bases and 2 bases, in that order; junction bases with no gene match: 13. The CDR3 loop is CASRALGGRGAYNEQFF. Here the CDR3 DNA reads TGTGCCAGCAGGGCCCTGGGAGGGAGAGGCGCCTACAATGAGCAGTTCTTC.

This chain connects TRBV28 to TRBJ2-7; D gene ambiguous. Trimming took 6 bases from V and 10 from J, leaving 19 bases between them. CDR1 and CDR2 from the germline V gene are MDHEN and SYDVKM. There are 13 residues in the CDR3. In nucleotides, the CDR3 is TGTGCCAGCAGGCTCCAATCTTTGGGGAACCAGTACTTC. As protein: CASRLQSLGNQYF.

This clonotype has only a few counts. The chain is built from TRBV3-1 and TRBJ2-7, with 14 bases that match TRBD2. CDR3 length: 18 residues. CDR1 is LGHDT, CDR2 YNNKEL, per germline (reference sequence). Trimming at V came to 4 bases and at J to 7 bases, leaving 15 bases not matched to a gene. The chain's CDR3 is CASSLNPGLAGAGGEQYF. In DNA, the CDR3 is TGTGCCAGCAGCCTAAACCCGGGACTAGCGGGGGCCGGTGGAGAGCAGTACTTC.

J is TRBJ2-7 and V is TRBV27; D is unclear. V lost 7 bases to trimming and J lost 5 bases, with 18 bases between them. Germline V lookup: CDR1 MNHEY, CDR2 SMNVEV (reference sequence). The CDR3 is 14 residues long. The DNA of the CDR3 is TGTGCCAGCAAAGCCCAACGGACCTTAAACGAGCAGTACTTC. It is translated as CASKAQRTLNEQYF.

This clonotype was counted between two and nine times. The rearrangement joins TRBV7-2 to TRBJ1-1; D might be TRBD1 (6 bases). The CDR3 consists of 13 residues. CDR1 is SGHTA, CDR2 FQGNSA, per germline. V was cut by 8 bases and J by 1 base, with 11 bases left in between. The CDR3 here is CASSGQTNTEAFF. For the CDR3, the DNA is TGTGCCAGCTCCGGACAGACGAACACTGAAGCTTTCTTT.

This clonotype came up a few times. The DNA for the CDR3 is TGTGCCAGCAGTGTGGAGAGGGGCTACGAGCAGTACTTC. It codes for CASSVERGYEQYF. The V gene is TRBV12-3 or TRBV12-4, the J gene TRBJ2-7; tentatively, D is TRBD1 or TRBD2 (5 bases each). Trimming removed 5 bases at V and 3 bases at J, with 11 bases between. This CDR3 has 13 residues.

The table lists this clonotype with a count of one. Being one base from a much bigger clone, this may be a read error. V usage is TRBV14 and J usage is TRBJ2-5; TRBD2 might be the D (7 bases). The CDR3 sequence is 15 residues long. Trimming removed 3 bases at V and 11 bases at J, with 22 bases between. Germline CDR1 SGHDN, CDR2 FVKESK. Here the CDR3 DNA reads TGTGCCAGCAGCCAGTTTCGGGGGGCGAGCAATGAGCAGTACTTC. It yields the protein CASSQFRGASNEQYF.

For this clonotype: A much more abundant neighbour one base away suggests this may be a read error. The CDR3: CASSVNRADTQYF. CDR3 sequence (DNA): TGTGCCAGCAGCGTAAACAGGGCAGATACGCAGTATTTT. The rearrangement uses TRBV7-2 and TRBJ2-3; D possibly corresponds to TRBD1 (6 bases). Germline V gene data show CDR1 as SGHTA and CDR2 as FQGNSA. The CDR3 spans 13 residues. The germline V and J ends were trimmed by 5 bases and 4 bases, with 10 bases remaining between them.

The J gene is TRBJ2-5, the V gene TRBV11-2; D is possibly TRBD1 (5 bases). The CDR3 consists of 14 residues. Trimming cost V 0 bases and J 11 bases, with 16 bases left between them. Germline-derived CDR1 and CDR2 are SGHAT and FQNNGV. In nucleotides, the CDR3 is TGTGCCAGCAGCTTAGACAGGGTGAATAATGAGCAGTACTTC. Translation gives CASSLDRVNNEQYF.